This T cell receptor beta chain was recovered during a study of read filtering for tumor transcriptome and immune sequencing. Study summary: Among patients, some 17 were male and some 15 female, aged 47 to 80 (mean approximately 64). Transcriptome libraries were built from DNase-treated RNA. IR-seq gave about 3.5 to 11 million TCR reads per sample; RNA-seq gave about 80 to 1273. Study results and caveats: About four fifths of IR-seq clonotypes had one read, totaling around 3.5% of reads; RNA-seq: around 70% and 40%.

In the case of this clonotype: Its target is not known.

V lost 2 bases, J lost 8 bases, and 7 bases stayed unmatched. This CDR3 is built from 15 residues. Germline V gene data show CDR1 as MNHEY and CDR2 as SVGEGT. From 350 to 500 ng of RNA, a library with molecular barcoded alpha/delta and beta/gamma adaptors was made. TCRdb re-called the reads with MiXCR, one entry per CDR3 protein. The sample lists approximately 90,000 distinct CDR3 sequences, about 22% occurring once. This receptor was obtained from a donor aged 40 or older with multiple myeloma. The chain combines TRBV6-2 or TRBV6-3 with TRBJ2-3; 10 bases align to TRBD2. The source material was a population of CD138-negative cells sorted from bone marrow. The CDR3 is CASSYKRGGGGTQYF. CDR3 in DNA: TGTGCCAGCAGTTACAAGCGGGGGGGCGGCGGTACGCAGTATTTT.